Following are 7 T cell receptor beta chains from one sample sequenced in a study of blood T cell repertoires in COVID-19. TCRdb's copy holds only in-frame clones and misses some; the assay was immunoSEQ multiplex PCR. The table records about 170,000 clones, just under 85% of them present only once. Sequences were obtained from peripheral blood. The receptors were gathered from a woman older than 75 with COVID-19, enrolled during active disease.

This chain joins TRBV6-6 and TRBJ1-1, with a tentative D call TRBD1 (5 bases). The length of the CDR3 is 13 residues. The germline V and J ends were trimmed by 5 bases and 6 bases, with 13 bases remaining between them. The germline V gene has CDR1 MNHNY and CDR2 SVGAGI (reference sequence). CDR3 coding DNA: TGTGCCAGCAGTAGGACAAAAGGGTCTGAAGCTTTCTTT. Translated: CASSRTKGSEAFF.

The V and J genes are TRBV14 and TRBJ1-3; D is unresolved. The V end was cut by 0 bases, the J end by 8 bases, with 17 bases between. The germline V gene encodes CDR1 SGHDN and CDR2 FVKESK. CDR3 size: 16 residues. In nucleotides, the CDR3 is TGTGCCAGCAGCCAAGAGTTGTCCATTGTAACAGACACCATATATTTT. This sequence encodes CASSQELSIVTDTIYF.

A note on this clone: The sample holds other DNA sequences that translate to the same CDR3. J is TRBJ2-5 and V is TRBV3-1 (or the pseudogene TRBV3-2); no clear D gene. The V gene lost 4 bases and the J gene lost 4 bases, with 4 bases spanning the gap. The CDR3 spans 11 residues. Per germline, CDR1 LGHDT and CDR2 YNNKEL (reference sequence). The CDR3 sequence is CASSLSETQYF. As DNA, the CDR3 is TGTGCCAGCAGCCTCTCAGAGACCCAGTACTTC.

V and J are TRBV9 and TRBJ1-4; TRBD1 matches 11 bases. The CDR3 loop spans 16 amino acids. The junction had 6 bases not matched to a gene; V was cut back by 2 bases and J by 6 bases. CDR1 and CDR2 from the germline V gene are SGDLS and YYNGEE. The CDR3 DNA follows: TGTGCCAGCAGCGTTACACCGGGACAGGGGGATGAAAAACTGTTTTTT. Translating gives CASSVTPGQGDEKLFF.

V and J are TRBV28 and TRBJ2-1, with D possibly being TRBD2 (7 bases). V was pared by 6 bases and J by 10 bases, with 22 bases between. CDR3 length equals 15 residues. Per germline, CDR1 MDHEN and CDR2 SYDVKM. CDR3 loop: CASSPGGGGNLEQFF. The DNA of the CDR3 is TGTGCCAGCAGCCCCGGAGGGGGAGGGAACCTCGAGCAGTTCTTC.

This chain links TRBV5-6 with TRBJ1-1; perhaps TRBD1 as D (5 bases). The germline CDR1 and CDR2 sequences are SGHDT and YYEEEE. The length of the CDR3 is 15 residues. Deletions cut 2 bases from V and 6 bases from J, with 17 bases between. CDR3 DNA: TGTGCCAGCAGCTTTCCAGGACACCGGGTCTCTGAAGCTTTCTTT. Amino acids: CASSFPGHRVSEAFF. Supplemented by reference TRBV5-6 and TRBJ1-1, the full variable domain reads DAGVTQSPTHLIKTRGQQVTLRCSPKSGHDTVSWYQQALGQGPQFIFQYYEEEERQRGNFPDRFSGHQFPNYSSELNVNALLLGDSALYLCASSFPGHRVSEAFFGQGTRLTVV.

The genes are TRBV3-1 (or the pseudogene TRBV3-2) and TRBJ2-5; 7 nucleotides match TRBD2. Trimming at V came to 4 bases and at J to 5 bases, leaving 10 bases not matched to a gene. Germline CDR1 reads LGHDT; CDR2 reads YNNKEL (reference sequence). CDR3 size: 15 residues. CDR3 nucleotides: TGTGCCAGCAGCCCTGGACTAGTCACCGGGGAGACCCAGTACTTC. Translation gives CASSPGLVTGETQYF.